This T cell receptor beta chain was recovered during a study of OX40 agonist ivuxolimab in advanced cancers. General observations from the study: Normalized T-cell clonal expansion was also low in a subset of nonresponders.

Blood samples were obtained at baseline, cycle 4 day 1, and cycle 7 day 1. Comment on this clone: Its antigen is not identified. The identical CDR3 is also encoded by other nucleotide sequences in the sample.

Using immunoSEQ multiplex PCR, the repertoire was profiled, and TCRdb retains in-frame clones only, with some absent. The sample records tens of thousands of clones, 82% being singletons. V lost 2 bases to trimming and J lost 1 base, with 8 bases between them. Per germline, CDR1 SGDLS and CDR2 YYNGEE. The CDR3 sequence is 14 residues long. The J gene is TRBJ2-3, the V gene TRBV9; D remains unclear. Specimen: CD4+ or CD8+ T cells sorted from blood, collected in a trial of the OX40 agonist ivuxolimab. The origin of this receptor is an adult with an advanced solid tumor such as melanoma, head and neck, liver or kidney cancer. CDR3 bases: TGTGCCAGCAGCGTTTTTTCCCGCACAGATACGCAGTATTTT. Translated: CASSVFSRTDTQYF.